This T cell receptor (beta chain) derives from a study of T-cell memory formation after mild COVID-19. With regard to this clonotype: Its antigen remains unknown.

Study-wide findings and caveats: The second-wave clones peaking on day 37 were not confirmed as SARS-CoV-2-specific. Clones that contracted from day 15 to 85 had balanced CD4/CD8; later expanders were CD4+ biased. The CD4+ clones that contracted clustered mainly within CM and EM, and the CD8+ clones concentrated in EMRA.

Libraries for TCRalpha and TCRbeta carried sample barcodes and unique molecular identifiers via 5'RACE. TCRdb independently ran MiXCR on the 5' RACE reads; one entry per CDR3 protein. The sample shows 200,000 to 300,000 distinct CDR3 sequences, about a sixth of them seen only once. The germline V and J ends were trimmed by 0 bases and 7 bases, with 17 bases remaining between them. Germline loops: CDR1 SGHAT, CDR2 FQNNGV. The CDR3 extends over 16 amino acids. Sequencing was performed on PBMCs or a T cell subset sorted from them (not recorded which). The rearrangement joins TRBV11-2 to TRBJ2-3, with D perhaps being TRBD1 or TRBD2 (6 bases each). The receptor's source is a man in his late teens or twenties who had mild COVID-19 (a few samples of this study predate the infection). Cell type and time point are not known. The CDR3 region is CASSLEGAGTSHTQYF. The DNA of the CDR3 is TGTGCCAGCAGCTTAGAGGGGGCGGGGACCTCCCATACGCAGTATTTT.